The TCR beta chain described here comes from a study of blood T cell repertoires in COVID-19. Trimming took 5 bases from V and 10 from J, leaving 14 bases between them. Germline assignment: CDR1 SGHTA and CDR2 FQGTGA. The CDR3 contains 12 residues. Sequencing used immunoSEQ multiplex PCR; TCRdb keeps in-frame clones, though not all of them. This table holds 160,000 or so clones, roughly 84% found once. The J gene is TRBJ1-1, the V gene TRBV7-3, with D possibly TRBD1 on 6 matching bases. Input material: peripheral blood. The receptor comes from a woman in her fifties or sixties with acute or convalescent COVID-19. The CDR3 region has the DNA TGTGCCAGCAGCCTGGAGACAGGCTCAGCTTTCTTT. It specifies CASSLETGSAFF.